A selection of T cell receptor beta chains follows, all from one sample in a study of T cell responses to AZD1222 COVID-19 vaccine. Repertoires were generated with immunoSEQ multiplex PCR, while TCRdb's copy carries only in-frame clones and drops some. The profile shows fewer than 120,000 clones, about 94% of them singletons. Here the sequenced sample was peripheral blood, taken 28 days after the second AZD1222 dose. Receptors originate from an adult who received the AZD1222 COVID-19 vaccine. CDR3s include the opening cysteine and the closing phenylalanine or tryptophan. Fields, in order: CDR3 protein, V gene, CDR3 length, J gene.

CASSDIGTPGSRQYF,TRBV14,15,TRBJ2-7
CASSEPGLWSPLHF,TRBV25-1,14,TRBJ1-6
CASSSVGTEAFF,TRBV11-2,12,TRBJ1-1
CASSEIGAGSYEQYF,TRBV25-1,15,TRBJ2-7
CASSVGDRGHTYEQYF,TRBV9,16,TRBJ2-7
CASSLGPHDEKLFF,TRBV5-8,14,TRBJ1-4
CASSQDPSGVRGKTEAFF,TRBV3-1/TRBV3-2,18,TRBJ1-1
CASSRGTDGAEAFF,TRBV7-9,14,TRBJ1-1
CSVGGVETQYF,TRBV29-1,11,TRBJ2-5
CASRWQGDGYTF,TRBV19,12,TRBJ1-2
CASSTGTDNYGYTF,TRBV6-5,14,TRBJ1-2
CSVGTGSTNQPQHF,TRBV29-1,14,TRBJ1-5
CASSDDRGNTIYF,TRBV28,13,TRBJ1-3
CASSPMDGQNQPQHF,TRBV5-1,15,TRBJ1-5
CASSPQQGRSIGKLFF,TRBV7-6,16,TRBJ1-4
CASSPPTSGSTDTQYF,TRBV13,16,TRBJ2-3
CASSQEAGGYEQYF,TRBV14,14,TRBJ2-7
CASSRYPGGQTNSPLHF,TRBV19,17,TRBJ1-6
CASRRDTHEKLFF,TRBV3-1/TRBV3-2,13,TRBJ1-4
CASSPGTGMYNEQFF,TRBV4-1,15,TRBJ2-1
CASSRDRMNTEAFF,TRBV10-2,14,TRBJ1-1
CVRSKHRDRRVNEQFF,TRBV7-5,16,TRBJ2-1
CASSWDSPNYEQYF,TRBV5-1,14,TRBJ2-7
CASSLPGAFNEKLFF,TRBV5-5,15,TRBJ1-4
CASRKDRALPYSYEQYF,TRBV2,17,TRBJ2-7
CATGQGGLPNEQFF,TRBV19,14,TRBJ2-1
CASSPSRDARNNSPLHF,TRBV7-9,17,TRBJ1-6
CASSKVDRNEQFF,TRBV19,13,TRBJ2-1
CASRMTGGTEAFF,TRBV12-3/TRBV12-4,13,TRBJ1-1
CASSPGGGSGFGAFF,TRBV4-1,15,TRBJ1-1
CAWSHTAGVGGNTIYF,TRBV30,16,TRBJ1-3
CASSWTGVRNEQYF,TRBV5-8,14,TRBJ2-7
CASSRDRGHTDTQYF,TRBV13,15,TRBJ2-3
CACSGTVNNEKLFF,TRBV6-5,14,TRBJ1-4
CASSKSDRGYDNEQFF,TRBV21-1,16,TRBJ2-1
CASSLQGETGFIEQYF,TRBV4-1,16,TRBJ2-7
CASSVNPLTRNTEAFF,TRBV6-1,16,TRBJ1-1
CASSAGPLEYGYTF,TRBV10-2,14,TRBJ1-2
CASSLRSMETRGDTQYF,TRBV5-1,17,TRBJ2-3
CASSQEGADEQFF,TRBV4-1,13,TRBJ2-1
CSVEKGWNTEAFF,TRBV29-1,13,TRBJ1-1
CASSGSTDTQYF,TRBV19,12,TRBJ2-3
CASSLTSGYEQYF,TRBV13,13,TRBJ2-7
CASSQEKRAGGEKLFF,TRBV14,16,TRBJ1-4
CASSPSTRGNEQFF,TRBV7-2,14,TRBJ2-1
CASSYQAGTNSPLHF,TRBV7-9,15,TRBJ1-6
CASSLGQGNRGYTF,TRBV5-1,14,TRBJ1-2
CASSSQRGMANEKLFF,TRBV6-2/TRBV6-3,16,TRBJ1-4
CASSLHGQQGDLTGELFF,TRBV18,18,TRBJ2-2
CASSESPDSTMNTEAFF,TRBV6-1,17,TRBJ1-1
CASRQSQGNSPLHF,TRBV11-2,14,TRBJ1-6
CASSGTGPNKPYGGYTF,TRBV6-1,17,TRBJ1-2
CASSQDRGFGEQYF,TRBV3-1/TRBV3-2,14,TRBJ2-7
CASLGGQTNTGELFF,TRBV19,15,TRBJ2-2
CASSIDRVRANQPQHF,TRBV19,16,TRBJ1-5